This record covers a single T cell receptor (beta chain). This specimen comes from a study of blood T cell repertoires in COVID-19. Across the study: Acute-phase and convalescent COVID-19 samples originated in the United States, Italy and Spain. PBMCs, B-cell-depleted T cells, or T cells provided the cDNA or gDNA that made up the material.

Deletions cut 6 bases from V and 0 bases from J, with 15 bases between. This CDR3 region has 15 residues. The germline V gene encodes CDR1 SGHKS and CDR2 YYEKEE (reference sequence). Original handling: For nucleated cells, counts were estimated from reference gene primer amplification. Libraries were prepared by immunoSEQ multiplex PCR; TCRdb keeps only in-frame clonotypes and omits some of them. From that table come the V and J calls and clone size; the DNA was used to work out D and trimming. The sample includes over 100,000 clones, 85% to 90% of them seen just once. The V gene is TRBV5-5, the J gene TRBJ1-1, with a tentative D call TRBD1 (5 bases). This TCR was sampled from a man aged 50-59 years with acute or convalescent COVID-19. Sequencing was performed on peripheral blood. CDR3 nucleotide sequence: TGTGCCAGCAAACGGGGGAGGGGTATGAACACTGAAGCTTTCTTT. Its protein is CASKRGRGMNTEAFF.